A selection of T cell receptor beta chains follows, all from one sample in a study of cytomegalovirus exposure and HLA in healthy donors. TCRdb's copy holds only in-frame clones and misses some; the assay was immunoSEQ multiplex PCR. The sample comprises under 200,000 clones, around 79% of which are singletons, and more than 2.5% rests with the top ten. Sample: PBMCs. Source of these receptors: a female donor in good health and CMV-seronegative. CDR3s include the opening cysteine and the closing phenylalanine or tryptophan. The size of a clone is reported for some rows only, either as once, few or many, or as a class for expanded clones.

TRBJ1-3,.,TRBV11-1,CASSLRTGPGNTIYF
TRBJ2-3,.,TRBV7-3,CASSPSREGLGTQYF
TRBJ2-2,.,TRBV6-5,CASSYQAVGELFF
TRBJ2-3,.,TRBV9,CASSPGQRSTDTQYF
TRBJ2-7,.,TRBV5-8,CASSLRASGSLPYEQYF
TRBJ1-6,few,TRBV2,CATKSGTGGNSPLHF
TRBJ2-3,once,TRBV28,CASSLSAGGDSSSTDTQYF
.,.,TRBV14,CASSQVLGAEQYF
TRBJ2-1,.,TRBV27,CASSPGVTYNEQFF
TRBJ2-7,.,TRBV7-6,CASSLEGTPPEQYF
TRBJ1-5,few,TRBV4-2,CASSQGDPGDRYQPQHF
TRBJ1-1,once,TRBV2,CASRRGTNTEAFF
TRBJ2-1,.,TRBV9,CASSTSGSSYNEQFF
TRBJ1-5,.,TRBV5-1,CASSLFREDQPQHF
TRBJ1-6,.,TRBV9,CASNRGAGASPLHF
TRBJ2-5,.,TRBV15,CATSRDNRGSRGLQETQYF
TRBJ1-1,.,TRBV19,CASSIGQINMNTEAFF
TRBJ2-5,once,TRBV20-1,CSASRKETQYF
TRBJ1-5,.,TRBV30,CAWSHRGLYSNQPQHF
TRBJ1-1,.,TRBV9,CASSDSGRDTEAFF
TRBJ1-2,.,TRBV6-5,CASSYSTGNYGYTF
TRBJ1-4,.,TRBV28,CASSSQLGQGGFF
TRBJ1-5,.,TRBV7-2,CASSLVGHTGSGGNQPQHF
TRBJ2-5,.,TRBV4-3,CASSQDPGDQETQYF
TRBJ2-4,.,TRBV7-2,CASTPGGTAKNIQYF
TRBJ1-6,.,TRBV21-1,CASSSRGLASYNSPLHF
TRBJ2-7,once,TRBV5-1,CASSKLAGGPDEQYF
TRBJ2-2,.,TRBV5-1,CASYRGGTSTGELFF
TRBJ2-7,.,TRBV4-2,CASSPGLAGGPGSYEQYF
TRBJ1-1,.,TRBV2,CASTWGLEAEAFF
TRBJ2-7,.,TRBV9,CASSGGGLSYEQYF
TRBJ1-5,.,TRBV10-2,CASMGQYSNQPQHF
TRBJ1-2,.,TRBV4-3,CASSLSPGGGDYGYTF
TRBJ1-6,.,TRBV5-8,CASSRELRGSPLHF
TRBJ2-1,.,TRBV28,CASRSTKSPRDEQFF
TRBJ2-7,.,TRBV21-1,CASSATQKGTGAYEQYF
TRBJ2-1,.,TRBV19,CASNSAESSYNEQFF
TRBJ1-1,.,TRBV7-9,CASSLGQGFETEAFF
TRBJ1-6,.,TRBV27,CASSSRTTGGNSPLHF
TRBJ2-4,.,TRBV28,CASSLPAGTGYLAKNIQYF